This T cell receptor beta chain appears in the sequencing data of a study of PD-1 blockade in classical Hodgkin lymphoma. The assay was immunoSEQ multiplex PCR, and TCRdb's table has in-frame clones only and misses some. In the table there are roughly 7,000 clones, roughly 85% of which are singletons. No patient escaped relapse after autologous stem cell transplantation, and brentuximab vedotin exposure varied. Magnetic negative selection of thawed PBMCs was the method by which CD4+ T cells were purified. The CDR3 covers 14 residues. The junction had 5 bases not matched to a gene; V was cut back by 5 bases and J by 5 bases. CDR1 and CDR2 (germline): SNHLY, FYNNEI.

The sample consisted of CD4+ T cells from blood, taken at baseline. The receptor was derived from a human donor with classical Hodgkin lymphoma. The V gene is TRBV2, the J gene TRBJ1-4, with 7 bases identical to TRBD1. CDR3 amino acids: CASSFDRENEKLFF. The CDR3 DNA reads as TGTGCCAGCAGTTTTGACAGGGAAAATGAAAAACTGTTTTTT.